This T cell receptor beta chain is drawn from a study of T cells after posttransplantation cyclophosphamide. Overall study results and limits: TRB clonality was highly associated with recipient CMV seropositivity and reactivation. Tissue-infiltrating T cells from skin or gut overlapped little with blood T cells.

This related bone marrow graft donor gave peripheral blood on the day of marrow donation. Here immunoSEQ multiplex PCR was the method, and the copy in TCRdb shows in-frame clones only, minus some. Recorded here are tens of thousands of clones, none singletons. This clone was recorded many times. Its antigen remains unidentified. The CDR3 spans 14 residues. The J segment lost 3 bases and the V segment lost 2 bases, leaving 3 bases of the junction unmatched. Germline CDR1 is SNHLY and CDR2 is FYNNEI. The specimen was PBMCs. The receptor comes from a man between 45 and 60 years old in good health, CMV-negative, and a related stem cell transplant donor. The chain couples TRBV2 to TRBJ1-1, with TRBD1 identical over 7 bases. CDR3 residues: CASSELTGDTEAFF. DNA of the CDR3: TGTGCCAGCAGTGAACTAACAGGGGACACTGAAGCTTTCTTT. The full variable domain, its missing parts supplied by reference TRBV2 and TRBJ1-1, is EPEVTQTPSHQVTQMGQEVILRCVPISNHLYFYWYRQILGQKVEFLVSFYNNEISEKSEIFDDQFSVERPDGSNFTLKIRSTKLEDSAMYFCASSELTGDTEAFFGQGTRLTVV.